Below, 10 T cell receptor beta chains from the same sample are listed, as sequenced in a study of cytomegalovirus exposure and HLA in healthy donors. The PCR contained 60 Vbeta and 13 Jbeta primers. Sequencing used immunoSEQ multiplex PCR; TCRdb keeps in-frame clones, though not all of them. The sample lists 130,000 or so clones; approximately 80% were seen once. Sequencing was performed on PBMCs. These receptors all stem from a woman in her sixties in good health and CMV-seronegative.

The chain recombines TRBV19 with TRBJ2-2; TRBD1 might be the D (6 bases). Trimming stripped 1 base from V and 0 bases from J, with 6 bases between. There are 15 residues in the CDR3. Germline V lookup: CDR1 LNHDA, CDR2 SQIVND (reference sequence). The CDR3 DNA reads as TGTGCCAGTAGTATAGGGGGGCCGAACACCGGGGAGCTGTTTTTT. The encoded protein is CASSIGGPNTGELFF.

This sequence joins TRBV7-6 and TRBJ2-6; 7 bases are a match to TRBD2. V dropped 5 bases and J dropped 2; count of bases not matched to a gene: 6. Germline V gives CDR1 SGHVS, CDR2 FNYEAQ. This CDR3 contains 16 residues. The CDR3 loop reads CASSLTSGAGANVLTF. In nucleotides, the CDR3 is TGTGCCAGCAGCCTCACGAGCGGGGCTGGGGCCAACGTCCTGACTTTC.

Of note for this clone: An end of the junction differs from the germline gene, which may be a read error. The chain combines TRBV7-9 with TRBJ2-7; TRBD1 matches at 9 bases. The CDR3 is 18 residues long. CDR1 and CDR2 (germline): SEHNR, FQNEAQ (reference sequence). The CDR3 loop is CASSTRTGEETGSYERYF. In DNA form, the CDR3 reads TGTGCCAGCAGCACCCGGACAGGGGAAGAGACTGGCTCCTACGAGCGGTACTTC. Filled out from reference TRBV7-9 and TRBJ2-7, the complete variable domain reads DTGVSQNPRHKITKRGQNVTFRCDPISEHNRLYWYRQTLGQGPEFLTYFQNEAQLEKSRLLSDRFSAERPKGSFSTLEIQRTEQGDSAMYLCASSTRTGEETGSYERYFGPGTRLTVT.

The chain has TRBV5-1 and TRBJ2-3, with D possibly matching TRBD2 (5 bases). The CDR3 is 14 amino acids. CDR1 is SGHRS and CDR2 is YFSETQ in the germline V gene. V was shortened by 0 bases and J by 1 base, with 6 bases between the two germline ends. The DNA of the CDR3 is TGCGCCAGCAGCTTGGGGGGAGGCACAGATACGCAGTATTTT. Translating gives CASSLGGGTDTQYF. Filled out from reference TRBV5-1 and TRBJ2-3, the complete variable domain reads KAGVTQTPRYLIKTRGQQVTLSCSPISGHRSVSWYQQTPGQGLQFLFEYFSETQRNKGNFPGRFSGRQFSNSRSEMNVSTLELGDSALYLCASSLGGGTDTQYFGPGTRLTVL.

V usage is TRBV5-4 and J usage is TRBJ1-3; the match to TRBD1 covers 7 bases. Germline loops: CDR1 SGHNT, CDR2 YYREEE (reference sequence). The V and J ends lost 4 bases and 0 bases, in that order; junction bases with no gene match: 7. This CDR3 spans 16 amino acids. Here the CDR3 reads CASSLGTDLSGNTIYF. The CDR3 bases are TGTGCCAGCAGCCTTGGGACAGACCTCTCTGGAAACACCATATATTTT.

The V call is TRBV30, the J call TRBJ1-3; D remains unclear. V lost 6 bases and J 1 base, leaving 4 bases between the germline ends. CDR1 GTSNPN and CDR2 SVGIG come from the germline V gene (reference sequence). The CDR3 loop spans 11 amino acids. CDR3 protein: CACRSGNTIYF. In nucleotides, the CDR3 is TGTGCCTGCCGGTCTGGAAACACCATATATTTT.

This sequence joins TRBV5-8 and TRBJ2-7; D remains unclear. Trimming left V 2 bases short and J 3 bases short, with 12 bases between. CDR1 and CDR2 from the germline V gene are SGHTS and YDEGEE. The CDR3 covers 14 residues. Here the CDR3 DNA reads TGTGCCAGCAGCTTAGAGGTCACCCTCTACGAGCAGTACTTC. Translating it yields CASSLEVTLYEQYF.

This rearrangement joins TRBV5-4 to TRBJ2-3; TRBD2 matches 9 bases. This CDR3 has 17 amino acids. Trimming removed 1 base from V and 8 bases from J; junction bases left unmatched: 14. Germline V lookup: CDR1 SGHNT, CDR2 YYREEE (reference sequence). CDR3 DNA sequence: TGTGCCAGCAGCTTGTTGGGTAGCGGGGGACTGGTGGGTACGCAGTATTTT. The encoded protein is CASSLLGSGGLVGTQYF.

The chain is built from TRBV19 and TRBJ2-2, with 9 bases that match TRBD2. There are 16 residues in the CDR3. Unmatched junction bases numbered 9, after V lost 4 bases and J lost 6 bases. Looked up from germline, CDR1 is LNHDA and CDR2 is SQIVND (reference sequence). In DNA form, the CDR3 reads TGTGCCAGTAGTAGTTGGAGCGGGGGGAGGGCCGGGGAGCTGTTTTTT. Translated, it gives CASSSWSGGRAGELFF.

This clone was seen only once. CDR3 sequence: CAILGGDDGYTF. The CDR3 nucleotides are TGTGCCATACTGGGAGGGGACGATGGCTACACCTTC. The chain employs TRBV10-3 and TRBJ1-2, with D possibly TRBD1 on 5 matching bases. Germline V gives CDR1 ENHRY, CDR2 SYGVKD. The CDR3 is 12 amino acids. V lost 9 bases, J lost 6 bases, and 14 bases lay in between.